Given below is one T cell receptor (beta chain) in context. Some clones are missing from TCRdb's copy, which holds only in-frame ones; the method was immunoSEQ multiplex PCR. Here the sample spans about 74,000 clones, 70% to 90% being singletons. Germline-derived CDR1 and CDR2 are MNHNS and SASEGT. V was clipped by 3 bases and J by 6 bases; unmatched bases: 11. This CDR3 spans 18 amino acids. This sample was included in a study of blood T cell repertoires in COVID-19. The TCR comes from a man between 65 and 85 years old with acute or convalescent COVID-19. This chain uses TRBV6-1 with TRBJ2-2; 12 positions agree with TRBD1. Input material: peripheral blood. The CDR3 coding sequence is TGTGCCAGCAGTGACCCTAGCATGGGACAGGGGGCCTCCGGGGAGCTGTTTTTT. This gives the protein CASSDPSMGQGASGELFF.